The entry below describes one T cell receptor (beta chain). These data originate in a study of cytomegalovirus exposure and HLA in healthy donors. Method: immunoSEQ multiplex PCR; TCRdb's copy keeps in-frame clones and lacks some. The table lists more than 85,000 clones, 88% of them singletons. With 2 bases clipped from V and 1 base from J, the junction kept 4 bases outside the gene matches. The germline CDR1 and CDR2 sequences are KGHSH and LQKENI. This CDR3 comprises 15 residues. Sequenced material: PBMCs. This sequence was found in a woman between 18 and 29 years old in good health and CMV-seronegative. This chain uses TRBV18 with TRBJ1-1; 7 bases match TRBD1. This CDR3 is CASSPRGRRNTEAFF. DNA of the CDR3: TGTGCCAGCTCACCAAGGGGGCGGAGGAACACTGAAGCTTTCTTT.